The subject of this entry is one TCR beta chain. Here immunoSEQ multiplex PCR was the method, and the copy in TCRdb shows in-frame clones only, minus some. The sample has roughly 180,000 clones; 94% are singletons. The sample is drawn from a study of blood T cell repertoires in COVID-19. CDR3 size: 18 residues. Trimming took 0 bases from V and 0 from J, leaving 18 bases between them. CDR1 and CDR2 (germline): GTSNPN, SVGIG (reference sequence). This rearrangement joins TRBV30 to TRBJ1-5; D remains ambiguous. Specimen: peripheral blood. The sequence was collected from a man younger than 45 with COVID-19, enrolled during active disease. CDR3 nucleotide sequence: TGTGCCTGGAGTGTTAATGAGGTACAGCGGTATAGCAATCAGCCCCAGCATTTT. It translates to CAWSVNEVQRYSNQPQHF.